Each of the 28 T cell receptor beta chains below was sequenced from the same sample in a study of beta chain features in type 1 diabetes. The entirety of the isolated RNA underwent reverse transcription, so expressed TCRB transcripts were sequenced. Data came from immunoSEQ multiplex PCR; TCRdb stores just in-frame clones and leaves some out. The repertoire has 300,000 or so clones, 13% of them found once; the top ten carry roughly 0.016%. Overall study findings and caveats: Moderate but significant shortening of TCRB CDR3s was recorded in all four CD4+ subsets from Type 1 diabetes patients.

No antigen is known for these receptors. Specimen: naive CD4+ T cells from blood. The receptors stem from a woman under 30 with type 1 diabetes.

This chain uses TRBV4-3 with TRBJ2-3; 7 positions match TRBD2. Germline CDR1 and CDR2: LGHNA and YSLEER. The CDR3 spans 16 residues. Trimming at V came to 4 bases and at J to 1 base, leaving 8 bases not matched to a gene. DNA of the CDR3: TGCGCCAGCAGCCCGACGGTACGGGAGGGCACAGATACGCAGTATTTT. Protein: CASSPTVREGTDTQYF.

V is TRBV5-6 and J is TRBJ2-2; 7 nucleotides align to TRBD1. The V gene's germline CDR1 is SGHDT and CDR2 YYEEEE. The CDR3 runs 16 residues. V dropped 4 bases and J dropped 0; count of bases not matched to a gene: 6. CDR3 nucleotides: TGTGCCAGCAGCGCCGGACAGGCCCCGAACACCGGGGAGCTGTTTTTT. Its protein product is CASSAGQAPNTGELFF.

The genes are TRBV6-1 and TRBJ1-4, with 7 bases lining up with TRBD1. The germline CDR1 and CDR2 sequences are MNHNS and SASEGT. V was pared by 7 bases and J by 10 bases, with 15 bases of the junction left unmatched. CDR3 length equals 15 residues. CDR3 region: CASTKAGTAFGKLFF. The DNA of the CDR3 is TGTGCCAGCACCAAAGCCGGGACAGCCTTTGGAAAACTGTTTTTT.

The chain joins TRBV5-4 to TRBJ2-1, with 9 bases aligning to TRBD1. Germline loops: CDR1 SGHNT, CDR2 YYREEE (reference sequence). Trimming cost V 4 bases and J 7 bases; bases outside gene matches: 6. This CDR3 region has 14 residues. The CDR3 coding sequence is TGTGCCAGCAGCCACCGGGACAGGGAGAATGAGCAGTTCTTC. Protein: CASSHRDRENEQFF.

In this sample, this clone turned up a few times. V is TRBV18 and J is TRBJ2-1; 8 bases match TRBD1. The CDR3 is made up of 14 amino acids. Losses at the gene ends were 5 bases for V and 5 bases for J; bases not matched to a gene: 5. In germline, CDR1 is KGHSH, CDR2 LQKENI. For the CDR3, the DNA is TGTGCCAGCTCAGCCCGGACAGGGAACAATGAGCAGTTCTTC. It specifies CASSARTGNNEQFF.

The chain uses TRBV18 and TRBJ1-1; D may be TRBD1 (5 bases). CDR1 is KGHSH, CDR2 LQKENI, per germline. The V end was cut by 2 bases, the J end by 1 base, with 11 bases between. The CDR3 spans 15 residues. Written as DNA, the CDR3 is TGTGCCAGCTCACCAATCCAGGGCGGGAACACTGAAGCTTTCTTT. Protein product: CASSPIQGGNTEAFF.

This clone was counted between two and nine times. The chain combines TRBV28 with TRBJ1-3, with D possibly matching TRBD1 (5 bases). The CDR3 runs 15 residues. V lost 2 bases to trimming and J lost 1 base, with 9 bases between them. Germline V gene lookup returns CDR1 MDHEN and CDR2 SYDVKM. CDR3: CASSLGRGSGNTIYF. The CDR3 DNA is TGTGCCAGCAGTTTAGGAAGGGGATCTGGAAACACCATATATTTT.

This clone came up a few times. V usage is TRBV18 and J usage is TRBJ2-7; 8 bases match TRBD2. CDR1 is KGHSH and CDR2 is LQKENI in the germline V gene. V shed 3 bases and J 3 bases; nucleotides not matched to a gene: 1. The CDR3 has 13 residues. The DNA of the CDR3 is TGTGCCAGCTCACCCAGCGGGAGCTACGAGCAGTACGTC. This translates into CASSPSGSYEQYV.

This clone showed up just a few times. This rearrangement joins TRBV7-2 to TRBJ2-2; TRBD1 might be the D (5 bases). The V end lost 9 bases, the J end lost 4 bases, and 15 bases lay between the germline ends. The germline V gene has CDR1 SGHTA and CDR2 FQGNSA. This CDR3 is 14 amino acids long. The CDR3 nucleotides are TGTGCCAGTATGAACAGGTCCTTCACCGGGGAGCTGTTTTTT. Protein: CASMNRSFTGELFF.

This clone was seen more than once but under ten times. The V and J genes are TRBV19 and TRBJ2-5, with a weak D call TRBD1 (5 bases). This CDR3 comprises 13 residues. CDR1 LNHDA and CDR2 SQIVND come from the germline V gene (reference sequence). V lost 6 bases and J lost 5, with 13 bases in between. For the CDR3, the DNA is TGTGCCAGTAGATTGGGGCCGGCGGAGACCCAGTACTTC. Protein product: CASRLGPAETQYF.

The V call is TRBV5-1, the J call TRBJ2-4; D possibly corresponds to TRBD1 (5 bases). The germline V and J ends were trimmed by 0 bases and 0 bases, with 13 bases remaining between them. From germline, CDR1 is SGHRS and CDR2 YFSETQ. The CDR3 is 17 amino acids. The CDR3 spells CASSLAGPATAKNIQYF. CDR3 coding DNA: TGCGCCAGCAGCTTGGCAGGGCCCGCTACAGCCAAAAACATTCAGTACTTC.

This clone has just a few counts. Other DNA sequences in the same sample also yield this CDR3. The V and J genes are TRBV13 and TRBJ2-3; D is possibly TRBD1 (5 bases). V was shortened by 2 bases and J by 4 bases, with 7 bases between the two germline ends. The CDR3 consists of 13 residues. Germline V gives CDR1 PRHDT, CDR2 FYEKMQ (reference sequence). The chain's CDR3 is CASSLRGADTQYF. CDR3 nucleotides: TGTGCCAGCAGCTTAAGGGGCGCAGATACGCAGTATTTT.

This clone was seen a few times. The rearrangement links TRBV29-1 to TRBJ2-3; 9 nucleotides match TRBD2. Germline V CDR1 and CDR2: SQVTM, ANQGSEA. J lost 2 bases, V lost 3 bases, and 6 bases had no gene match. The CDR3 has 15 residues. The CDR3 protein is CSVDPAGGNTDTQYF. CDR3 sequence (DNA): TGCAGCGTTGATCCAGCGGGAGGAAACACAGATACGCAGTATTTT.

This clone has only a few counts. CDR3 amino acids: CASSSRDNGNTEAFF. The DNA of the CDR3 is TGTGCCAGCAGCAGTCGGGACAACGGGAACACTGAAGCTTTCTTT. J is TRBJ1-1 and V is TRBV5-4; D possibly corresponds to TRBD1 (6 bases). The germline CDR1 and CDR2 sequences are SGHNT and YYREEE (reference sequence). The CDR3 runs 15 residues. The V end was cut by 4 bases, the J end by 1 base, with 14 bases between.

V usage is TRBV30 and J usage is TRBJ2-1; 8 positions agree with TRBD1. Unmatched junction bases numbered 5, after V lost 8 bases and J lost 2 bases. Per germline, CDR1 GTSNPN and CDR2 SVGIG (reference sequence). The CDR3 has 13 residues. CDR3 loop: CARTDRAYNEQFF. The CDR3 DNA reads TGTGCCCGAACGGACAGGGCCTACAATGAGCAGTTCTTC.

The chain joins TRBV28 to TRBJ2-5; 9 nucleotides match TRBD1. The J call may be wrong; the DNA end is better matched by TRBJ2-7. The germline V gene encodes CDR1 MDHEN and CDR2 SYDVKM. The length of the CDR3 is 16 residues. CDR3 residues: CASSLFQGQGFYEQYF. For the CDR3, the DNA is TGTGCCAGCAGCCTGTTCCAGGGACAGGGATTCTACGAGCAGTACTTC.

This clone has only a few counts. V usage is TRBV7-9 and J usage is TRBJ2-1; D is unresolved. From germline, CDR1 is SEHNR and CDR2 FQNEAQ (reference sequence). The CDR3 totals 15 residues. Trimming stripped 5 bases from V and 0 bases from J, with 11 bases between. The CDR3 is CASSLSRPSYNEQFF. The CDR3 DNA reads as TGTGCCAGCAGCCTGAGTCGCCCCTCCTACAATGAGCAGTTCTTC.

This clone was seen a handful of times. The rearrangement uses TRBV28 and TRBJ2-1, with 8 nucleotides matching TRBD1. In germline, CDR1 is MDHEN, CDR2 SYDVKM. After removal of 6 bases from V and 6 bases from J, the junction contained 1 base not matched to a gene. The CDR3 runs 12 residues. The CDR3 DNA follows: TGTGCCAGCAGGGACAGGGCCAATGAGCAGTTCTTC. Protein product: CASRDRANEQFF.

The J gene is TRBJ2-2, the V gene TRBV5-6; 9 positions match TRBD1. Germline-derived CDR1 and CDR2 are SGHDT and YYEEEE. The V segment lost 4 bases and the J segment 5 bases; nucleotides outside the gene matches: 6. This CDR3 is 15 amino acids long. CDR3 in DNA: TGTGCCAGCAGCCTCGGGACAGGGCGAACCGGGGAGCTGTTTTTT. It translates to CASSLGTGRTGELFF.

The sample holds one count of this clone. The CDR3 DNA is TGTGCCAGCAGGGCGGGACAGGGATATGGCTACACCTTC. Translating it yields CASRAGQGYGYTF. The chain carries TRBV2 and TRBJ1-2; 9 bases are shared with TRBD1. Germline lookup yields CDR1 SNHLY and CDR2 FYNNEI. CDR3 length: 13 residues. V was clipped by 6 bases and J by 5 bases; unmatched bases: 4.

This clone appeared a few times. Distinct nucleotide sequences in the sample also encode this CDR3. The chain recombines TRBV7-2 with TRBJ2-1, with D tentatively TRBD1 (5 bases). The CDR3 extends over 12 amino acids. Germline CDR1 SGHTA, CDR2 FQGNSA. V lost 2 bases, J lost 7 bases, and 6 bases lay in between. CDR3 residues: CASSLQGNEQFF. The DNA for the CDR3 is TGTGCCAGCAGCTTACAGGGAAATGAGCAGTTCTTC.

In its sample, this clone was seen a few times. The chain joins TRBV7-9 to TRBJ2-7; TRBD2 matches 8 bases. This CDR3 comprises 15 residues. V shed 5 bases and J 7 bases; nucleotides not matched to a gene: 13. Germline CDR1 is SEHNR and CDR2 is FQNEAQ (reference sequence). The CDR3, as DNA: TGTGCCAGCAGCCCCCAGCGGGAGAGATCTCGGGAGCAGTACTTC. This gives the protein CASSPQRERSREQYF.

This clone occurred once. The chain is built from TRBV6-5 and TRBJ1-4; D is perhaps TRBD1 (5 bases). With 6 bases removed from V and 0 bases from J, the gap between germline ends came to 11 bases. Per germline, CDR1 MNHEY and CDR2 SVGAGI. This CDR3 has 15 amino acids. The CDR3 loop reads CASSLDSATNEKLFF. The CDR3 DNA sequence: TGTGCCAGCAGCCTCGACAGTGCAACTAATGAAAAACTGTTTTTT.

Only a few counts were recorded for this clone. The V gene is TRBV4-1, the J gene TRBJ1-2; D is perhaps TRBD1 (6 bases). Trimming took 0 bases from V and 6 from J, leaving 8 bases between them. The CDR3 totals 13 residues. Germline CDR1 is MGHRA and CDR2 is YSYEKL. This CDR3 is CASSQERGNGYTF. The CDR3 DNA reads as TGCGCCAGCAGCCAAGAAAGGGGGAATGGCTACACCTTC.

The V call is TRBV19, the J call TRBJ2-6; perhaps TRBD1 as D (5 bases). Trimming took 1 base from V and 1 from J, leaving 8 bases between them. The CDR3 runs 16 residues. Germline CDR1 LNHDA, CDR2 SQIVND (reference sequence). CDR3 bases: TGTGCCAGTAGTATAGTCCGACAGTCTGGGGCCAACGTCCTGACTTTC. Its protein product is CASSIVRQSGANVLTF.

The chain couples TRBV9 to TRBJ2-2; maybe TRBD2 (6 bases). Trimming removed 3 bases from V and 6 bases from J, with 15 bases in between. The CDR3 has 15 residues. Looked up from germline, CDR1 is SGDLS and CDR2 is YYNGEE. CDR3 DNA sequence: TGTGCCAGCAGCGGCAGGACTAACGTCCCCGGGGAGCTGTTTTTT. This codes for CASSGRTNVPGELFF.

V and J are TRBV7-2 and TRBJ2-2, with 14 bases fitting TRBD2. V was pared by 5 bases and J by 6 bases, with 8 bases of the junction left unmatched. The germline CDR1 and CDR2 sequences are SGHTA and FQGNSA. CDR3 length equals 17 residues. For the CDR3, the DNA is TGTGCCAGCAGCAGAGGGACTAGCGGGAGTCTTTCCGGGGAGCTGTTTTTT. It specifies CASSRGTSGSLSGELFF. Full variable domain (outside the CDR3, taken from reference TRBV7-2 and TRBJ2-2): GAGVSQSPSNKVTEKGKDVELRCDPISGHTALYWYRQSLGQGLEFLIYFQGNSAPDKSGLPSDRFSAERTGGSVSTLTIQRTQQEDSAVYLCASSRGTSGSLSGELFFGEGSRLTVL.

The chain recombines TRBV7-7 with TRBJ2-5, with TRBD2 identical over 13 bases. The trim removed 6 bases at V and 5 bases at J, leaving 6 bases unmatched. The CDR3 is made up of 15 amino acids. CDR1 is SSHAT and CDR2 is FNYEAQ in the germline V gene (reference sequence). The CDR3, as DNA: TGTGCCAGCAGGTCGGGACTAGCGGGGACTGAGACCCAGTACTTC. Protein sequence: CASRSGLAGTETQYF.